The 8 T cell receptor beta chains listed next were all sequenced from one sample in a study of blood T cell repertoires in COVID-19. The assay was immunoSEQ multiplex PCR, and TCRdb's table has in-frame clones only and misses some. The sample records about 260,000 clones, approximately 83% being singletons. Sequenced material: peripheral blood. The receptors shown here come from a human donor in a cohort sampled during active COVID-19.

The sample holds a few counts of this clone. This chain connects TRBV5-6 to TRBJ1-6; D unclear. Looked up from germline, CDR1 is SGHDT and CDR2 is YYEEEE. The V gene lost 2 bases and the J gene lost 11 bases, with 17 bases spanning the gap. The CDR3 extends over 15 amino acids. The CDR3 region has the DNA TGTGCCAGCAGCTTTGGAGGGTCATTCCTCACACCCCTCCACTTT. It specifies CASSFGGSFLTPLHF.

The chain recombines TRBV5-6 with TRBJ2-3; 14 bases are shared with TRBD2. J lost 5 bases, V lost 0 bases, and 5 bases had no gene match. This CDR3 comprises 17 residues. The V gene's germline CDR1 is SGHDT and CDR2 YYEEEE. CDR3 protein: CASSLAGGLAGEDTQYF. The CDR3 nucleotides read TGTGCCAGCAGCTTGGCCGGGGGACTAGCGGGAGAAGATACGCAGTATTTT.

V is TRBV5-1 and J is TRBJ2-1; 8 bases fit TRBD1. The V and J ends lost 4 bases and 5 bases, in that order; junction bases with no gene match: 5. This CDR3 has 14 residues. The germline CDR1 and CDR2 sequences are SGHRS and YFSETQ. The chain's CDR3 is CASSAGQANNEQFF. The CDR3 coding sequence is TGCGCCAGCAGCGCGGGACAGGCCAACAATGAGCAGTTCTTC.

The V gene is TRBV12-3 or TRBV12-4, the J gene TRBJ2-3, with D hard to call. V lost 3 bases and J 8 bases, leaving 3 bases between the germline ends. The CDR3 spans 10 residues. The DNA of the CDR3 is TGTGCCAGCAGTTTCGGTACGCAGTATTTT. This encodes CASSFGTQYF.

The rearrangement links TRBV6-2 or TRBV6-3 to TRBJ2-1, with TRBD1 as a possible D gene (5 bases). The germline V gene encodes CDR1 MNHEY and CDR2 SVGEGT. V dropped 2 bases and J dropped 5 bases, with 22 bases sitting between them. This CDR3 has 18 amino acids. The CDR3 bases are TGTGCCAGCAGTTACGCCCCTCCCGGGCCCAAAGGGGACAATGAGCAGTTCTTC. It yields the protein CASSYAPPGPKGDNEQFF.

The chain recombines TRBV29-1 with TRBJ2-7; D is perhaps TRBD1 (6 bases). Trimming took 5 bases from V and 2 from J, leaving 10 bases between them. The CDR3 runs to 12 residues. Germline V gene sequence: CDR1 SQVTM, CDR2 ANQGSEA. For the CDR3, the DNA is TGCAGCGTTACAGGGAATACCTACGAGCAGTACTTC. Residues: CSVTGNTYEQYF.

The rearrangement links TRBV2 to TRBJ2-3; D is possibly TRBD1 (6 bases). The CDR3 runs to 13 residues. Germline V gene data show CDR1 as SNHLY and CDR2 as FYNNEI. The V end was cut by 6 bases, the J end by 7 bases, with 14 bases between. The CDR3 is CASRMPGTYTQYF. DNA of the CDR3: TGTGCCAGCAGAATGCCCGGGACATATACGCAGTATTTT.

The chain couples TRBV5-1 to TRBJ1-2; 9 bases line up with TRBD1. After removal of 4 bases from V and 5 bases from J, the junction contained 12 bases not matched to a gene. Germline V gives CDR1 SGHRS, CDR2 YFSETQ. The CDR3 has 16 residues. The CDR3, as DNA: TGCGCCAGCAGCAAACAGGGGGCGGCCGAGCTTTATGGCTACACCTTC. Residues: CASSKQGAAELYGYTF. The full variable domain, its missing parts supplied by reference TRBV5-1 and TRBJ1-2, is KAGVTQTPRYLIKTRGQQVTLSCSPISGHRSVSWYQQTPGQGLQFLFEYFSETQRNKGNFPGRFSGRQFSNSRSEMNVSTLELGDSALYLCASSKQGAAELYGYTFGSGTRLTVV.